This T cell receptor beta chain was sequenced for a study of OX40 agonist ivuxolimab in advanced cancers. The overall study: The eligibility criteria allowed prior anti-PD-1, anti-PD-L1 or anti-CTLA-4 therapy, and about 40% had some. Study outcomes and limitations: Among the nonresponders, some also had low normalized T-cell clonal expansion.

Method: immunoSEQ multiplex PCR; TCRdb's copy keeps in-frame clones and lacks some. The sample shows around 80,000 clones, about four fifths of them seen only once. Of note for this clone: Its antigen is not known.

The source was CD4+ or CD8+ T cells sorted from blood, collected in a trial of the OX40 agonist ivuxolimab. The sequence derives from an adult with an advanced solid tumor such as melanoma, head and neck, liver or kidney cancer.

DNA of the CDR3: TGTGCCAGCAGCTTAGCTGTCGGTAGCGGGCCGCAAGAGACCCAGTACTTC. This gives the protein CASSLAVGSGPQETQYF. This rearrangement joins TRBV7-9 to TRBJ2-5; 7 nucleotides match TRBD2. The ends lost 0 bases at V and 2 bases at J; junction bases unmatched: 9. The germline V gene encodes CDR1 SEHNR and CDR2 FQNEAQ (reference sequence). The CDR3 is 17 amino acids.